These 12 T cell receptor beta chains were all obtained from the same sample, sequenced in a study of T cell changes during pregnancy in multiple sclerosis. Clones were sequenced by immunoSEQ multiplex PCR, and TCRdb holds only the in-frame ones, with some missing. The repertoire consists of fewer than 95,000 clones, with approximately 94% occurring once and the leading ten covering 2.2%. The specimen was peripheral blood, collected in the third trimester of pregnancy. The receptor source for this set is a female donor with multiple sclerosis, enrolled in a pregnancy study.

The chain uses TRBV25-1 and TRBJ1-1; possibly TRBD1 for D (5 bases). This CDR3 has 15 amino acids. Germline V gives CDR1 MGHDK, CDR2 SYGVNS. Trimming stripped 3 bases from V and 0 bases from J, with 11 bases between. CDR3 in amino acids: CASSDGRGMNTEAFF. The CDR3 coding sequence is TGTGCCAGCAGTGATGGGCGGGGGATGAACACTGAAGCTTTCTTT.

This chain links TRBV6-5 with TRBJ2-5; D is perhaps TRBD1 (5 bases). V dropped 1 base and J dropped 2 bases, with 8 bases sitting between them. CDR1 is MNHEY, CDR2 SVGAGI, per germline. The CDR3 contains 14 residues. For the CDR3, the DNA is TGTGCCAGCAGTTACTTAACAGGTCAAGAGACCCAGTACTTC. This sequence encodes CASSYLTGQETQYF.

J is TRBJ1-2 and V is TRBV5-4; 8 nucleotides match TRBD1. CDR1 is SGHNT, CDR2 YYREEE, per germline (reference sequence). The trim removed 2 bases at V and 6 bases at J, leaving 3 bases unmatched. CDR3 length equals 13 residues. The chain's CDR3 is CASSFTGGDGYTF. The CDR3 DNA follows: TGTGCCAGCAGCTTCACAGGGGGGGATGGCTACACCTTC.

J is TRBJ2-1 and V is TRBV5-4, with 14 positions matching TRBD2. The J segment lost 8 bases and the V segment lost 6 bases, leaving 7 bases of the junction unmatched. Germline V gene lookup returns CDR1 SGHNT and CDR2 YYREEE (reference sequence). The CDR3 totals 15 residues. CDR3 bases: TGTGCCAGCATGGGACTAGCGGGAGTCATGGATGAGCAGTTCTTC. The encoded protein is CASMGLAGVMDEQFF. Full variable domain (outside the CDR3, taken from reference TRBV5-4 and TRBJ2-1): ETGVTQSPTHLIKTRGQQVTLRCSSQSGHNTVSWYQQALGQGPQFIFQYYREEENGRGNFPPRFSGLQFPNYSSELNVNALELDDSALYLCASMGLAGVMDEQFFGPGTRLTVL.

The chain is built from TRBV7-9 and TRBJ2-5, with D possibly TRBD1 on 5 matching bases. Between the trimmed V and J ends, which lost 4 bases and 1 base, there was a span of 13 bases. The CDR3 loop spans 15 amino acids. The germline CDR1 and CDR2 sequences are SEHNR and FQNEAQ (reference sequence). CDR3 loop: CASSSHTQVQETQYF. DNA for the CDR3: TGTGCCAGCAGCTCACACACACAGGTCCAAGAGACCCAGTACTTC. Using reference TRBV7-9 and TRBJ2-5 for the parts outside the CDR3, the full variable domain is DTGVSQNPRHKITKRGQNVTFRCDPISEHNRLYWYRQTLGQGPEFLTYFQNEAQLEKSRLLSDRFSAERPKGSFSTLEIQRTEQGDSAMYLCASSSHTQVQETQYFGPGTRLLVL.

The chain combines TRBV27 with TRBJ1-2; D perhaps matches TRBD1 (6 bases). V dropped 3 bases and J dropped 8 bases, with 10 bases sitting between them. The CDR3 totals 12 residues. Germline-derived CDR1 and CDR2 are MNHEY and SMNVEV (reference sequence). CDR3: CASSFRGGGYTF. The CDR3 DNA reads TGTGCCAGCAGTTTCAGGGGTGGGGGCTACACCTTC.

The chain is built from TRBV11-3 and TRBJ1-1, with TRBD1 as a possible D gene (6 bases). Germline-derived CDR1 and CDR2 are SGHNT and YENEEA. V was clipped by 3 bases and J by 3 bases, with 11 bases between them. The CDR3 loop spans 14 amino acids. The CDR3 here is CASSLTGGHTEAFF. The CDR3 DNA reads TGTGCCAGCAGCTTGACAGGCGGCCACACTGAAGCTTTCTTT.

The J gene is TRBJ2-1, the V gene TRBV18, with a weak D call TRBD2 (6 bases). The CDR3 runs 12 residues. Per germline, CDR1 KGHSH and CDR2 LQKENI. V was pared by 8 bases and J by 7 bases, with 12 bases between. The CDR3 nucleotides read TGTGCCAGCGGAGGACTACTTAATGAGCAGTTCTTC. Translating it yields CASGGLLNEQFF.

V is TRBV28 and J is TRBJ2-7; 11 nucleotides match TRBD2. CDR3 size: 15 residues. In germline, CDR1 is MDHEN, CDR2 SYDVKM. J lost 6 bases, V lost 5 bases, and 9 bases had no gene match. The CDR3 nucleotides read TGTGCCAGCAGTCCCCGACTAGCGGGACGTGTCGAGCAGTACTTC. This encodes CASSPRLAGRVEQYF.

The chain has TRBV5-6 and TRBJ2-7, with a weak D call TRBD2 (5 bases). The CDR3 covers 14 residues. V was cut by 0 bases and J by 5 bases, with 12 bases left in between. The germline gives CDR1 SGHDT, CDR2 YYEEEE. The CDR3 coding sequence is TGTGCCAGCAGCTTGGGAGGGAACCCGCACGAGCAGTACTTC. Protein product: CASSLGGNPHEQYF.

The gene calls are TRBV2 and TRBJ2-2; 8 bases map to TRBD1. Losses at the gene ends were 5 bases for V and 7 bases for J; bases not matched to a gene: 12. CDR1 and CDR2 (germline): SNHLY, FYNNEI. This CDR3 spans 16 amino acids. The chain's CDR3 is CASSLAQGARSGELFF. In DNA form, the CDR3 reads TGTGCCAGCAGTTTGGCTCAGGGGGCGCGGAGCGGGGAGCTGTTTTTT.

V and J are TRBV5-1 and TRBJ2-7; D is uncertain. The CDR3 runs 16 residues. Deletions cut 0 bases from V and 0 bases from J, with 13 bases between. Germline values: CDR1 SGHRS, CDR2 YFSETQ. Here the CDR3 reads CASSLAQVGPSYEQYF. As DNA, the CDR3 is TGCGCCAGCAGCTTGGCACAAGTGGGCCCCTCCTACGAGCAGTACTTC.